This T cell receptor beta chain was sequenced in a study of OX40 agonist ivuxolimab in advanced cancers. For the study at large: With ivuxolimab, an agonistic anti-OX40 (CD134) antibody, patients were treated. Anti-PD-1, anti-PD-L1 or anti-CTLA-4 therapy given earlier was allowed, and around 40% had some.

Profiling relied on immunoSEQ multiplex PCR, and the TCRdb table lists in-frame clones only, not all of them. Among about 50,000 clones, roughly nine tenths were seen once, and the ten largest hold over 4.5%. CDR1 is SGHDN, CDR2 FVKESK, per germline. The CDR3 contains 19 residues. Trimming took off 0 bases at V and 3 bases at J, with 23 bases between the two ends. Whole-study results and caveats: Circulating CD4+ and CD8+ T cells showed clonal expansion by week 6 at 0.1 to 3.0 mg/kg. Among T cells, CD8+ cells averaged more expanded clones than CD4+ cells.

Worth noting for this clone: Its antigen is undetermined.

J is TRBJ2-5 and V is TRBV14; weak D call: TRBD1 (6 bases). The clonotype was recovered from an adult with an advanced solid tumor such as melanoma, head and neck, liver or kidney cancer. Sample: CD4+ or CD8+ T cells sorted from blood, taken in a trial of the OX40 agonist ivuxolimab. As DNA, the CDR3 is TGTGCCAGCAGCCAAGATTTCCGGGACACCGTAGGGGCGGAAGAGACCCAGTACTTC. Translating gives CASSQDFRDTVGAEETQYF.